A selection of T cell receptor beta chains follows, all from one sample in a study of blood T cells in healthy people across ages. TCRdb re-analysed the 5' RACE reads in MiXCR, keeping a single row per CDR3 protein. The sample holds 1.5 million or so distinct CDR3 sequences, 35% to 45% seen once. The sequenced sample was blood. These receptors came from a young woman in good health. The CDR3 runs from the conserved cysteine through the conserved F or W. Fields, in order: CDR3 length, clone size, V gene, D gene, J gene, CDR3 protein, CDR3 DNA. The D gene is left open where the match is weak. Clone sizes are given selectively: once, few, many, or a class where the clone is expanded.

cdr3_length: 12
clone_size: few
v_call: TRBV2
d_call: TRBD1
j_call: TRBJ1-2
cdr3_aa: CASGTGYGGYTF
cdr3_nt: TGTGCCAGCGGGACAGGGTACGGTGGCTACACCTTC

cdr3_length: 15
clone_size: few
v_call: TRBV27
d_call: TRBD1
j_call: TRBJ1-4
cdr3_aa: CASRERGLVDEKLFF
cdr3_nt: TGTGCCAGCAGGGAAAGGGGGCTTGTTGATGAAAAACTGTTTTTT

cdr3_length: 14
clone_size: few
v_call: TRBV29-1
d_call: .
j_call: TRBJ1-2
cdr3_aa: CSVASQGPRYGYTF
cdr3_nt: TGCAGCGTTGCTTCGCAGGGACCCCGCTATGGCTACACCTTC

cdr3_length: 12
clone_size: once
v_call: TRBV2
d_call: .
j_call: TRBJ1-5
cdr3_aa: CASKRVGQPQHF
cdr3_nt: TGTGCCAGCAAGCGGGTTGGTCAGCCCCAGCATTTT

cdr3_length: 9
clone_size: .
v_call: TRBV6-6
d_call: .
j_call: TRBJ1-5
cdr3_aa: CAHGQPQHF
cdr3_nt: TGTGCCCACGGTCAGCCCCAGCATTTT

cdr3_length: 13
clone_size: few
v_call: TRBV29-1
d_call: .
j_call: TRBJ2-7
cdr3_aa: CSVEVGPSYEQYF
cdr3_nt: TGCAGCGTTGAAGTCGGTCCCTCCTACGAGCAGTACTTC

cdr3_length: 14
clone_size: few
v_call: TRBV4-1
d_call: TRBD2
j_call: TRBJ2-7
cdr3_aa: CASSQEGGDYEQYF
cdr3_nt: TGCGCCAGCAGCCAAGAGGGGGGGGACTACGAGCAGTACTTC

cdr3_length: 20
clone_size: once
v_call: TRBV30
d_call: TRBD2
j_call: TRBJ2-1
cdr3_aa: CAWRSSRLAGWRGSYNEQFF
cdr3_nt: TGTGCCTGGAGGTCGAGTAGGCTAGCGGGGTGGAGGGGGTCCTACAATGAGCAGTTCTTC

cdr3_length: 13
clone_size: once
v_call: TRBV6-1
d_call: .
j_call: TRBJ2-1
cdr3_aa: CASSKGRGNEQFF
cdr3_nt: TGTGCCAGCAGTAAAGGCAGGGGCAATGAGCAGTTCTTC

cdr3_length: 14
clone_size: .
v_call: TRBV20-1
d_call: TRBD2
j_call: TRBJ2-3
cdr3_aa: CSARAGGSADTQYF
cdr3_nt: TGCAGTGCTAGAGCGGGCGGGAGTGCAGATACGCAGTATTTT

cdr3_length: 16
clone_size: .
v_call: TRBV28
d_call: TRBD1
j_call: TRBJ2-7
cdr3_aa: CASSAPGQASSYEQYF
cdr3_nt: TGTGCCAGCAGTGCCCCGGGACAGGCTAGCTCCTACGAGCAGTACTTC

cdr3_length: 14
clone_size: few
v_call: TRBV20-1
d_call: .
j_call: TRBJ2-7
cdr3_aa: CSARDPFTSYEQYF
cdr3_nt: TGCAGTGCTAGAGATCCGTTTACCTCCTACGAGCAGTACTTC

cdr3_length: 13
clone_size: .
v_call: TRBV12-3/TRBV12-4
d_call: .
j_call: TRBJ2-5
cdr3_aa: CASKRGDSGEQYF
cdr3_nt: TGTGCCAGCAAGAGAGGGGACTCGGGTGAGCAGTACTTC

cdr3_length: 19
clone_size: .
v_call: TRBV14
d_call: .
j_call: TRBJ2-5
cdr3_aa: CASSQDHPILAGPQETQYF
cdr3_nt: TGTGCCAGCAGCCAAGATCATCCCATCCTCGCGGGACCTCAAGAGACCCAGTACTTC

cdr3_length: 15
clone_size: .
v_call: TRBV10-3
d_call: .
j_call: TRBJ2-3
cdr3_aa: CAISDLAHNTDTQYF
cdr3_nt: TGTGCCATCAGTGATCTAGCACACAACACAGATACGCAGTATTTT

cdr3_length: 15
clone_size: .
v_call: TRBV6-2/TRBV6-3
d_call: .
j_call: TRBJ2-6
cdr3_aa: CASSYLAAGANVLTF
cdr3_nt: TGTGCCAGCAGTTATTTAGCCGCTGGGGCCAACGTCCTGACTTTC

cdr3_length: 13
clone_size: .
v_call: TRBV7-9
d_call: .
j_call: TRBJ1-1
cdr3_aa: CASSIQLNTEAFF
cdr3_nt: TGTGCCAGCAGCATACAGCTGAACACTGAAGCTTTCTTT

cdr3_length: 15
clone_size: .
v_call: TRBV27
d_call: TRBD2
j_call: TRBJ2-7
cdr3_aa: CASSLSRTSAHEQYF
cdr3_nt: TGTGCCAGCAGTTTATCTCGGACTAGTGCCCACGAGCAGTACTTC

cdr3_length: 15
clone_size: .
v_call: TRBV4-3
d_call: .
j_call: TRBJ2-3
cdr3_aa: CASSQDGGYTDTQYF
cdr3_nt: TGCGCCAGCAGCCAAGATGGGGGTTACACAGATACGCAGTATTTT

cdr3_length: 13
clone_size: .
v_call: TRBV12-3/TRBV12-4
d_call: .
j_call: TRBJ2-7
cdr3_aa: CASSRGHTYEQYF
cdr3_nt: TGTGCCAGCAGCCGAGGACACACCTACGAGCAGTACTTC

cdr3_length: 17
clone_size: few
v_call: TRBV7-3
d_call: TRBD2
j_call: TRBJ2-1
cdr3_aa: CASSLIAGTISYNEQFF
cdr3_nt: TGTGCCAGCAGCTTAATAGCGGGAACCATCTCCTACAATGAGCAGTTCTTC

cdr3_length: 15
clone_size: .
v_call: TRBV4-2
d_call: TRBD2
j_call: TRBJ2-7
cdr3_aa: CASSQETSGYNEQYF
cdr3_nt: TGTGCCAGCAGCCAAGAAACTAGCGGCTACAATGAGCAGTACTTC

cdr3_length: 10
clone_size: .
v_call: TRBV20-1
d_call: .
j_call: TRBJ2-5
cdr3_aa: CSAILETQYF
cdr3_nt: TGCAGTGCTATACTCGAGACCCAGTACTTC

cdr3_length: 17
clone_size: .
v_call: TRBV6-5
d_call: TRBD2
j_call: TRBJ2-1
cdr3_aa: CASSSLLAGVSYNEQFF
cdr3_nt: TGTGCCAGCAGTTCCCTTTTAGCGGGGGTTTCCTACAATGAGCAGTTCTTC

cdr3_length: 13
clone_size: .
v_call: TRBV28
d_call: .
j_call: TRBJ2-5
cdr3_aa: CASIRVRGETQYF
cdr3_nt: TGTGCCAGCATAAGGGTGAGGGGAGAGACCCAGTACTTC

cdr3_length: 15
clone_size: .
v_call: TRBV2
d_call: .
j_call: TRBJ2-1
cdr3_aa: CASSEAWNWDNEQFF
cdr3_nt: TGTGCCAGCAGTGAAGCCTGGAACTGGGACAATGAGCAGTTCTTC

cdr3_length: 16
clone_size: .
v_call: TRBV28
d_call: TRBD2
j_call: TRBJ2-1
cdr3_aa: CASRGFVAGAYKEQFF
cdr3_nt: TGTGCCAGCCGAGGTTTTGTAGCGGGAGCCTACAAGGAGCAGTTCTTC

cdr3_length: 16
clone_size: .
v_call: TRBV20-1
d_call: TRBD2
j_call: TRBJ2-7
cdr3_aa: CSARDSLAGVFYEQYF
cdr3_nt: TGCAGTGCTAGAGATTCCCTAGCGGGAGTATTTTACGAGCAGTACTTC

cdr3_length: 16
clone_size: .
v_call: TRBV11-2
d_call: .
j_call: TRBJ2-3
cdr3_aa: CASSLGFAGRTDTQYF
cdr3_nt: TGTGCCAGCAGCTTAGGATTTGCGGGACGAACAGATACGCAGTATTTT

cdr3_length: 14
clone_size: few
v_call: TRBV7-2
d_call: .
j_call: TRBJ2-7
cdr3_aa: CASSLEAGAYEQYF
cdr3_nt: TGTGCCAGCAGCTTAGAGGCAGGGGCCTACGAGCAGTACTTC

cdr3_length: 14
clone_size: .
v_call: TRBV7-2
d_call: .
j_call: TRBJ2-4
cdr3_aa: CASSLNQGSDIQYF
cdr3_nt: TGTGCCAGCAGCCTTAATCAGGGGTCGGACATTCAGTACTTC

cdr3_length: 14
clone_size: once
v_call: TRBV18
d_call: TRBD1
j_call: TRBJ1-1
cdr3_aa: CASSPPDRDTEAFF
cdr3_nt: TGTGCCAGCTCACCACCTGACAGGGACACTGAAGCTTTCTTT

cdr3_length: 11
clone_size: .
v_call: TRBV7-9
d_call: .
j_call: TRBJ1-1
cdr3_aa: CASRADSRAFF
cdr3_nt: TGTGCCAGCAGGGCCGACAGTAGGGCTTTCTTT

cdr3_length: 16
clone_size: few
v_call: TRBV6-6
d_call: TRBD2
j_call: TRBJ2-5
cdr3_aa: CASSQRSGSLWETQYF
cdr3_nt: TGTGCCAGCAGCCAACGTAGCGGGAGCTTATGGGAGACCCAGTACTTC

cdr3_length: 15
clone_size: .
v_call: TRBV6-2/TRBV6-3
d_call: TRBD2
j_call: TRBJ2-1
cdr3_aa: CASSYFGLAGVEQFF
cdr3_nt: TGTGCCAGCAGTTACTTCGGACTAGCGGGAGTCGAGCAGTTCTTC

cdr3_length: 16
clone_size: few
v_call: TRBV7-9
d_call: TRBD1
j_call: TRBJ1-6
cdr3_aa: CASSLESRGPNSPLHF
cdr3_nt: TGTGCCAGCAGCTTAGAGTCCAGGGGGCCTAATTCACCCCTCCACTTT

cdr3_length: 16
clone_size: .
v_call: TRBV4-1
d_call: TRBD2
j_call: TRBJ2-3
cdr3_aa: CASSQAGLAASDTQYF
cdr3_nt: TGCGCCAGCAGCCAAGCGGGACTAGCGGCTTCAGATACGCAGTATTTT

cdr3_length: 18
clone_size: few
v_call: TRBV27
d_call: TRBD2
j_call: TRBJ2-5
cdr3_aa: CASSPELAGVMWGETQYF
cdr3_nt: TGTGCCAGCAGTCCCGAACTAGCGGGAGTCATGTGGGGAGAGACCCAGTACTTC

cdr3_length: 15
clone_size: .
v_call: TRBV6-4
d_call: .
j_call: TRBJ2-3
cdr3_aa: CASDLRDSTTDTQYF
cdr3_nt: TGTGCCAGCGACCTCAGGGATAGCACCACAGATACGCAGTATTTT

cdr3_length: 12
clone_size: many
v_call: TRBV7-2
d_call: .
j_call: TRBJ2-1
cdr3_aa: CASSPRPNEQFF
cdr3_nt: TGTGCCAGCAGCCCTCGTCCCAATGAGCAGTTCTTC

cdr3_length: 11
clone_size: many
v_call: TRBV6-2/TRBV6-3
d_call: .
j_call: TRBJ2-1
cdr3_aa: CASTTYNEQFF
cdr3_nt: TGTGCCAGCACCACATACAATGAGCAGTTCTTC

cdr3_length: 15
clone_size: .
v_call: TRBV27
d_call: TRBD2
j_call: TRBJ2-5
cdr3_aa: CASSPFTSGQETQYF
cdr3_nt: TGTGCCAGCAGTCCATTCACTAGCGGGCAAGAGACCCAGTACTTC

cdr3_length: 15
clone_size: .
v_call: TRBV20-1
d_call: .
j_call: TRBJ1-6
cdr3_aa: CSATKIGPFNSPLHF
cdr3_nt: TGCAGTGCGACAAAAATCGGCCCGTTTAATTCACCCCTCCACTTT